This entry concerns a single T cell receptor beta chain. This CDR3 is built from 17 residues. Trimming cost V 2 bases and J 7 bases, with 23 bases left between them. Looked up from germline, CDR1 is MNHEY and CDR2 is SVGEGT. This sample was included in a study of blood T cell repertoires in COVID-19. Study information: Sites in the United States, Italy and Spain provided acute and convalescent COVID-19 samples. In each case, the material was cDNA or gDNA derived from T cells, B-cell-depleted T cells, or PBMCs.

Authors' processing steps: Counts of nucleated cells, estimated from reference gene primer amplification, were obtained. Profiled with immunoSEQ multiplex PCR; TCRdb holds only in-frame clones, not every one. V and J calls and clone size are those listed in that table; D and trimming were worked out from the DNA. This table has around 170,000 clones, about 74% appearing once. Material: peripheral blood. The V and J genes are TRBV6-2 or TRBV6-3 and TRBJ1-2; D gene unclear. The receptor's source is an elderly woman with acute or convalescent COVID-19. The CDR3 bases are TGTGCCAGCAGTTACGGAAGTTATCAAGGGAGAGGGTCTGGCTACACCTTC. Its translation: CASSYGSYQGRGSGYTF.